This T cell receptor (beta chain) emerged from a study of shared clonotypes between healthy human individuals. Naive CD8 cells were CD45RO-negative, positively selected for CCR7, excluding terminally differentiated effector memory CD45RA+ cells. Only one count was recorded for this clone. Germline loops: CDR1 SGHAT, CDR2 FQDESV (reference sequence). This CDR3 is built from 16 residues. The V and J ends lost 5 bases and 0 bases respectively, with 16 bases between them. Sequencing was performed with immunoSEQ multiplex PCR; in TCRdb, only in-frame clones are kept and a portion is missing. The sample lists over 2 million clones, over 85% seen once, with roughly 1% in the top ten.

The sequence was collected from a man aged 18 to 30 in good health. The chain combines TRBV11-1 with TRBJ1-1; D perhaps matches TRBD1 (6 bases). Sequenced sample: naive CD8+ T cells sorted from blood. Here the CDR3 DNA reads TGTGCCAGCAGCGCGGGGGACACCTTGTTGAACACTGAAGCTTTCTTT. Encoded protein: CASSAGDTLLNTEAFF.